Below are 8 T cell receptor beta chains sequenced from a single sample in a study of shared clonotypes between healthy human individuals (dated by TCRdb to about 2020). Library prep was done by the immunoSEQ multiplex PCR assay. The clones in this table, taken by TCRdb from immuneACCESS, are in-frame only. Not every clone is retained; where verified, under half of the shortfall comes from an unresolved V gene, and the cause of the rest is unknown. This sample comprises 2 million to 2.5 million clones, around 95% of them detected only once. The ten most abundant clones make up approximately 0.13% of the sample. The sample was naive CD4+ T cells sorted from blood. Sample cell subset or site, as interpreted from the label and publication: CD45RA+ positively selected. Every receptor here comes from a man aged 18-30 years in good health.

This rearrangement joins TRBV5-1 to TRBJ1-4, with 8 bases identical to TRBD1. CDR3 length: 14 amino acids. Losses at the gene ends were 7 bases for V and 5 bases for J; bases not matched to a gene: 7. The germline gives CDR1 SGHRS, CDR2 YFSETQ. The CDR3 protein is CASGPTGANEKLFF. In DNA form, the CDR3 reads TGCGCCAGCGGCCCGACAGGGGCGAATGAAAAACTGTTTTTT.

The rearrangement joins TRBV27 to TRBJ2-6, with D possibly TRBD2 on 7 matching bases. The V end lost 6 bases, the J end lost 3 bases, and 12 bases lay between the germline ends. The CDR3 extends over 15 amino acids. Per germline, CDR1 MNHEY and CDR2 SMNVEV (reference sequence). CDR3 sequence: CASRYGGRGANVLTF. In nucleotides, the CDR3 is TGTGCCAGCAGGTACGGGGGGCGTGGGGCCAACGTCCTGACTTTC.

The chain is built from TRBV5-6 and TRBJ2-3, with 14 bases fitting TRBD2. The CDR3 has 15 residues. After removal of 4 bases from V and 6 bases from J, the junction contained 4 bases not matched to a gene. Looked up from germline, CDR1 is SGHDT and CDR2 is YYEEEE. CDR3 protein: CASSLRTSGGDTQYF. DNA of the CDR3: TGTGCCAGCAGCCTGCGGACTAGCGGGGGGGATACGCAGTATTTT. Combining the CDR3 with reference TRBV5-6 and TRBJ2-3 gives the whole variable domain DAGVTQSPTHLIKTRGQQVTLRCSPKSGHDTVSWYQQALGQGPQFIFQYYEEEERQRGNFPDRFSGHQFPNYSSELNVNALLLGDSALYLCASSLRTSGGDTQYFGPGTRLTVL.

CDR3: CASTSGTRSPYEQYF. The CDR3 DNA sequence: TGTGCCAGCACGTCCGGGACTAGATCGCCCTACGAGCAGTACTTC. This chain links TRBV6-6 with TRBJ2-7; 8 nucleotides align to TRBD2. The length of the CDR3 is 15 residues. Germline V lookup: CDR1 MNHNY, CDR2 SVGAGI (reference sequence). J lost 2 bases, V lost 7 bases, and 10 bases had no gene match.

The V call is TRBV29-1, the J call TRBJ1-2, with TRBD1 identical over 7 bases. V shed 8 bases and J 5 bases; nucleotides not matched to a gene: 8. CDR1 is SQVTM, CDR2 ANQGSEA, per germline. The CDR3 length is 12 residues. The CDR3 loop is CSTWGTEYGYTF. The CDR3 DNA follows: TGCAGCACCTGGGGGACAGAATATGGCTACACCTTC.

The chain is built from TRBV5-1 and TRBJ2-3, with D unclear. Germline V gene data show CDR1 as SGHRS and CDR2 as YFSETQ. The CDR3 covers 17 residues. V was clipped by 0 bases and J by 0 bases, with 14 bases between them. CDR3 region: CASSLARWAASTDTQYF. The CDR3, as DNA: TGCGCCAGCAGCTTGGCTAGGTGGGCGGCTAGCACAGATACGCAGTATTTT.

The V gene is TRBV19, the J gene TRBJ2-3; weak D call: TRBD2 (5 bases). There are 16 residues in the CDR3. Germline loops: CDR1 LNHDA, CDR2 SQIVND (reference sequence). Trimming pared 0 bases from V and 4 bases from J, leaving 14 bases between. The CDR3 DNA reads TGTGCCAGTAGTATAGACCGTTCGAGGGTCGCAGATACGCAGTATTTT. Translated, it gives CASSIDRSRVADTQYF.

The DNA of the CDR3 is TGTGCCAGCAGTACGGGCGGGAGCTACAATGAGCAGTTCTTC. This codes for CASSTGGSYNEQFF. The chain is built from TRBV6-5 and TRBJ2-1; 7 bases align to TRBD2. From germline, CDR1 is MNHEY and CDR2 SVGAGI. Unmatched junction bases numbered 4, after V lost 5 bases and J lost 3 bases. CDR3 size: 14 residues.